This TCR beta chain was documented in a study of T cell repertoires in cytomegalovirus infection. Study in general: Matching HLA type, along with CMV infection, was indicated by public TCR beta signatures.

This clonotype occurred a few times. Its antigen is unidentified. V gave up 7 bases and J gave up 9 bases; unmatched junction bases: 14. The CDR3 runs 17 residues. In germline, CDR1 is SNHLY, CDR2 FYNNEI. Whole-study results and caveats: Totalled public TCR beta family frequency picked out people who carried CMV plus the relevant HLA. Across the ex vivo response, the dominant clonotypes were HLA-C-restricted CMV-specific TCR beta clonotypes.

TCRdb recomputed calls from the reads with MiXCR, one row per CDR3 protein. Among 650,000 to 900,000 distinct CDR3 sequences listed, around 29% were seen once. The input for sequencing was cultured CD8+ T cells from PBMCs, taken from culture after CMV antigen stimulation. The gene calls are TRBV2 and TRBJ1-6; 11 bases are shared with TRBD1. The TCR sequence derives from a human donor in good health (CMV status not recorded). Some clones in this sample may be carry-over from other donors' samples. CDR3 nucleotide sequence: TGTGCCAGCAACGGCCCGGACAGGGGGCTTACGGCTTCACCCCTCCACTTT. Translation gives CASNGPDRGLTASPLHF.